The sequence of this T cell receptor (beta chain) was determined in a study of blood T cells in healthy people across ages. Study outcomes and limitations: Expanded clonotype changes were possibly confounded by unknown donor CMV status. Total diversity from one million sequenced T cells was likely underestimated. What prevented conclusive comparison of naive and antigen-experienced cells was that PBMCs were unsorted. When set beside aged donors, long-lived donors presented more naive CD4+ cells and higher diversity.

Trimming cost V 0 bases and J 1 base, with 8 bases left between them. Germline-derived CDR1 and CDR2 are SGHDT and YYEEEE. This CDR3 spans 14 amino acids. For this clonotype: Antigen: not known.

Sample-barcoded 5' priming and a J-beta primer mix drove a second PCR of roughly 7 to 11 cycles. TCRdb reprocessed the 5' RACE reads with MiXCR, giving one entry per CDR3 protein. The table shows approximately 1,700,000 distinct CDR3 sequences, with 30% to 40% occurring only once. The chain is built from TRBV5-6 and TRBJ2-7; the D is unclear. The sequence was obtained from a human donor in good health. Source material: blood. CDR3 protein: CASSLEHSSYEQYF. CDR3 sequence (DNA): TGTGCCAGCAGCTTGGAACATTCATCCTACGAGCAGTACTTC. Combining the CDR3 with reference TRBV5-6 and TRBJ2-7 gives the whole variable domain DAGVTQSPTHLIKTRGQQVTLRCSPKSGHDTVSWYQQALGQGPQFIFQYYEEEERQRGNFPDRFSGHQFPNYSSELNVNALLLGDSALYLCASSLEHSSYEQYFGPGTRLTVT.